This T cell receptor beta chain was captured in a study of blood T cells in healthy people across ages. This CDR3 is 15 amino acids long. Trimming took 7 bases from V and 8 from J, leaving 20 bases between them. In germline, CDR1 is MNHEY, CDR2 SVGAGI. This clonotype came up a few times. Through a sample-barcoded 5' primer and a J-beta primer mix, a second PCR was run for roughly 6 to 12 cycles. TCRdb re-derived calls from the 5' RACE reads in MiXCR, one entry per CDR3 protein. The repertoire consists of 1.5 million to 1.8 million distinct CDR3 sequences, with 35% to 45% occurring once and the leading ten covering 4%.

Sequencing was performed on blood. The clonotype comes from a woman aged 18-29 years in good health. The chain is built from TRBV6-5 and TRBJ1-4; D is uncertain. CDR3 DNA sequence: TGTGCCAGCAAGGCCCTATATCAGGCGTCCGAAAAACTGTTTTTT. This translates into CASKALYQASEKLFF.